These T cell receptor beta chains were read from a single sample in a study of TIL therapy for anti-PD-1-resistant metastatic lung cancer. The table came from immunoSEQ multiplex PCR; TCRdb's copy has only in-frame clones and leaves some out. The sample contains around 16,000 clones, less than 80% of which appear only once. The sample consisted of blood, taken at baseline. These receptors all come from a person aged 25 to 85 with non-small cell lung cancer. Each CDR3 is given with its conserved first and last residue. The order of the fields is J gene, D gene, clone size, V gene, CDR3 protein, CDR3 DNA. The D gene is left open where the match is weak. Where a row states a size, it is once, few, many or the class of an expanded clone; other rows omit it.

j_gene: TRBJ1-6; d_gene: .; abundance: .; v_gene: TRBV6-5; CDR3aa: CASTLGRFGSPLHF; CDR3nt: TGTGCCAGCACCTTGGGGAGGTTTGGCTCACCCCTCCACTTT
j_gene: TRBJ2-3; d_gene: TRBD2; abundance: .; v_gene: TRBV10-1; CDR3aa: CASSSGTSGKDTQYF; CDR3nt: TGCGCCAGCAGCTCCGGGACTAGCGGGAAAGATACGCAGTATTTT
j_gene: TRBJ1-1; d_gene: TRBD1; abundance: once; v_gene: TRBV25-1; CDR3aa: CASTPDRGANTEAFF; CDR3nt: TGTGCCAGCACCCCGGACAGGGGGGCGAACACTGAAGCTTTCTTT
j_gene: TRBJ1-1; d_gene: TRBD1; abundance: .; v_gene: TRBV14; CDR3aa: CASSQRGTAVREAFF; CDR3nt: TGTGCCAGCAGCCAAAGAGGGACAGCTGTCCGTGAAGCTTTCTTT
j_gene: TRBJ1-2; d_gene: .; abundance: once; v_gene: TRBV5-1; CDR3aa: CASSLATTDGYTF; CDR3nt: TGCGCCAGCAGCTTGGCCACTACAGATGGCTACACCTTC
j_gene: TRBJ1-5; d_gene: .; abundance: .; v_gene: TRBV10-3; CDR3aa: CAISDPGHGPDNQPQHF; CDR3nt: TGTGCCATCTCAGATCCGGGACATGGGCCCGACAATCAGCCCCAGCATTTT
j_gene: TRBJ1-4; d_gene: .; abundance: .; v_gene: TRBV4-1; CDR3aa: CASSQGDGKSEKLFF; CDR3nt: TGCGCCAGCAGCCAAGGGGACGGGAAAAGTGAAAAACTGTTTTTT
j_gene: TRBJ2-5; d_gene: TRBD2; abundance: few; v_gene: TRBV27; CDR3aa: CASRLGTSGYQETQYF; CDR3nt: TGTGCCAGCCGCTTGGGGACTAGCGGGTATCAAGAGACCCAGTACTTC
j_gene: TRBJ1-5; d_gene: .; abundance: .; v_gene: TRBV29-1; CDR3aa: CSVGSGEGQPQHF; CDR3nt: TGCAGCGTTGGTTCCGGGGAAGGTCAGCCCCAGCATTTT
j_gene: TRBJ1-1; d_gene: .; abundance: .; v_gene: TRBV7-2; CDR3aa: CASSLWQGSEAFF; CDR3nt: TGTGCCAGCAGCTTATGGCAGGGGTCTGAAGCTTTCTTT
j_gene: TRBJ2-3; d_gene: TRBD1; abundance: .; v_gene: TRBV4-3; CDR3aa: CASSQQTGLTDTQYF; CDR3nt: TGCGCCAGCAGCCAGCAGACAGGGCTGACAGATACGCAGTATTTT
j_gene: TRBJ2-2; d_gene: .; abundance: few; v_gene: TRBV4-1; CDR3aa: CASSQGAQSGELFF; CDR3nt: TGCGCCAGCAGCCAGGGGGCACAGTCCGGGGAGCTGTTTTTT
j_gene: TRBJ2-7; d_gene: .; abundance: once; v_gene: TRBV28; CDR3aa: CASSSVVQGFGLRSYEQYF; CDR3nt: TGTGCCAGCAGTTCGGTCGTTCAAGGGTTTGGGTTACGCTCCTACGAGCAGTACTTC
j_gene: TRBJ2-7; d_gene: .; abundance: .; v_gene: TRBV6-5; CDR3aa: CASSGGTPYEQYF; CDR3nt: TGTGCCAGCAGTGGCGGTACGCCCTACGAGCAGTACTTC
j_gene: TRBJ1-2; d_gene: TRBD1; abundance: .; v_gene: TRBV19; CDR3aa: CASTPPGTAIYGYTF; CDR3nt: TGTGCCAGTACCCCCCCGGGGACAGCCATTTATGGCTACACCTTC
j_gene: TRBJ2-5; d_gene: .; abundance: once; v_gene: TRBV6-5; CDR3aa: CASRSSMEETQYF; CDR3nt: TGTGCCAGCAGGTCCTCTATGGAAGAGACCCAGTACTTC
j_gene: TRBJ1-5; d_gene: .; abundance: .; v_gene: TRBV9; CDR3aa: CASSSQGGNQPQHF; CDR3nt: TGTGCCAGCAGCTCACAGGGTGGCAATCAGCCCCAGCATTTT
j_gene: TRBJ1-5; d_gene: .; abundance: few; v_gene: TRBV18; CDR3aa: CASSPTPEINQPQHF; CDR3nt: TGTGCCAGCTCACCAACCCCGGAAATCAATCAGCCCCAGCATTTT
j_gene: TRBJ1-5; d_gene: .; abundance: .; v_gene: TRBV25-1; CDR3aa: CASSAGTNQPQHF; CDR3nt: TGTGCCAGCAGCGCCGGGACAAATCAGCCCCAGCATTTT
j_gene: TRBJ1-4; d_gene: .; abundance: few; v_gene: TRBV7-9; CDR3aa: CASSFENEKLFF; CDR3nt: TGTGCCAGCAGCTTTGAGAATGAAAAACTGTTTTTT
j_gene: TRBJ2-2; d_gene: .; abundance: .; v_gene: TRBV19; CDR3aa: CASSPRQVGELFF; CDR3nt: TGTGCCAGTAGTCCAAGACAGGTCGGGGAGCTGTTTTTT
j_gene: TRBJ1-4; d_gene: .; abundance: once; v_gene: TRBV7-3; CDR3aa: CASSLNGGSNEKLFF; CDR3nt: TGTGCCAGCAGCTTAAACGGAGGGTCTAATGAAAAACTGTTTTTT
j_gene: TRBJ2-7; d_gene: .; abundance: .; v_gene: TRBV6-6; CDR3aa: CASSYSPAREQYF; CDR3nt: TGTGCCAGCAGTTACTCGCCCGCCAGGGAGCAGTACTTC
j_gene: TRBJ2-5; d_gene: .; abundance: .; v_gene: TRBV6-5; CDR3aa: CASSAPGLLETQYF; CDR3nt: TGTGCCAGCAGTGCCCCCGGCCTGCTCGAGACCCAGTACTTC
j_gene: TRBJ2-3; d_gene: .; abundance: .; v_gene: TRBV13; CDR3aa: CASSLPGDTTDTQYF; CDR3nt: TGTGCCAGCAGCCTCCCCGGGGACACCACAGATACGCAGTATTTT
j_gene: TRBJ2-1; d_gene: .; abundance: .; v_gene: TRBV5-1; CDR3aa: CASSLDVYNEQFF; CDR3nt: TGCGCCAGCAGCTTGGACGTCTACAATGAGCAGTTCTTC
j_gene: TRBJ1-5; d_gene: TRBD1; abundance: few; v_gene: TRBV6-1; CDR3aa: CASSGDRGVSQPQHF; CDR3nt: TGTGCCAGCAGTGGGGACAGGGGCGTTAGTCAGCCCCAGCATTTT
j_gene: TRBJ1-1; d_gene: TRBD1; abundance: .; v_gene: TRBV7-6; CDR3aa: CASSYQPGQGAERNTEAFF; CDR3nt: TGTGCCAGCAGCTATCAACCGGGACAGGGGGCGGAGAGGAACACTGAAGCTTTCTTT
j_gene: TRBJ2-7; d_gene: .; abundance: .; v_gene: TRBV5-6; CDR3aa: CASSPFAVWDGSYEQYF; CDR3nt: TGTGCCAGCAGCCCATTCGCGGTCTGGGACGGCTCCTACGAGCAGTACTTC
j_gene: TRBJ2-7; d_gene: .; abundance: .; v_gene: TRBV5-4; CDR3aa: CASSFGGEQYF; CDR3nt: TGTGCCAGCAGCTTCGGGGGCGAGCAGTACTTC